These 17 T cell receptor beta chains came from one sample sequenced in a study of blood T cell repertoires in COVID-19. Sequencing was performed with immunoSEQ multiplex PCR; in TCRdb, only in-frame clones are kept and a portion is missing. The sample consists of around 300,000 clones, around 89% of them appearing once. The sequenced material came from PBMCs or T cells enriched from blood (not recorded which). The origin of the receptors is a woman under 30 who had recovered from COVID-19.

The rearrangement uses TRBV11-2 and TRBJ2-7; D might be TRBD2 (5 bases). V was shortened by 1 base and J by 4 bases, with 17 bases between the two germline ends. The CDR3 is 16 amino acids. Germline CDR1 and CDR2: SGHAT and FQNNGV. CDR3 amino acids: CASSLGGSGIIYEQYF. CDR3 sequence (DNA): TGTGCCAGCAGCTTAGGGGGTTCGGGAATCATATACGAGCAGTACTTC.

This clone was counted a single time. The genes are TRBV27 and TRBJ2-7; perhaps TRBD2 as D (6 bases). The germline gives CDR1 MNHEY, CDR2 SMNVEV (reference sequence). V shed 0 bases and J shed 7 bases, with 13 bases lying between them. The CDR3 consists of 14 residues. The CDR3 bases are TGTGCCAGCAGTTTATCGGGGGGTTCGGGGGAGCAGTACTTC. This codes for CASSLSGGSGEQYF.

The CDR3 is CASSQIQGRDTIYF. The CDR3 DNA sequence: TGTGCCAGCAGTCAAATACAGGGTCGGGACACCATATATTTT. V and J are TRBV28 and TRBJ1-3; possibly TRBD1 for D (6 bases). The CDR3 is made up of 14 amino acids. Germline-derived CDR1 and CDR2 are MDHEN and SYDVKM. V lost 5 bases and J 8 bases, leaving 16 bases between the germline ends. Filled out from reference TRBV28 and TRBJ1-3, the complete variable domain reads DVKVTQSSRYLVKRTGEKVFLECVQDMDHENMFWYRQDPGLGLRLIYFSYDVKMKEKGDIPEGYSVSREKKERFSLILESASTNQTSMYLCASSQIQGRDTIYFGEGSWLTVV.

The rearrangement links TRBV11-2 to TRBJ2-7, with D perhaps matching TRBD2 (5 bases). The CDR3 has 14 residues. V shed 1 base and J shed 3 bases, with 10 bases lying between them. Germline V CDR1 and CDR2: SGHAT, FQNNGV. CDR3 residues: CASSLGGILYEQYF. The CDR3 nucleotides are TGTGCCAGCAGCTTAGGAGGGATACTCTACGAGCAGTACTTC.

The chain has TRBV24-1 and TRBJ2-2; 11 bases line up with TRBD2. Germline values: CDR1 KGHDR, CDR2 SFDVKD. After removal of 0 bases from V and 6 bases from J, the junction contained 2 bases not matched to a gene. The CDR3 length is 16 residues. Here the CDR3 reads CATSDLPSGGPGELFF. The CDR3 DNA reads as TGTGCCACCAGTGATTTGCCTAGCGGGGGGCCCGGGGAGCTGTTTTTT.

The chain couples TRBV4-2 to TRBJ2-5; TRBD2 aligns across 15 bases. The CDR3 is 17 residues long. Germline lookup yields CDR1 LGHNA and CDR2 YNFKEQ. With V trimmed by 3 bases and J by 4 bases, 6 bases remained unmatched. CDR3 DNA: TGTGCCAGCAGCCACAACCCGGGACTAGCGGGGGGAGAGACCCAGTACTTC. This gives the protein CASSHNPGLAGGETQYF.

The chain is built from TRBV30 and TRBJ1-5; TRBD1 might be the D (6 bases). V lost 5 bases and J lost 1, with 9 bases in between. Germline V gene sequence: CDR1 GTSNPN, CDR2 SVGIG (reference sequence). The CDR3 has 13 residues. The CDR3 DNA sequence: TGTGCCTGGGGACAGAGAAGCAATCAGCCCCAGCATTTT. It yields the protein CAWGQRSNQPQHF.

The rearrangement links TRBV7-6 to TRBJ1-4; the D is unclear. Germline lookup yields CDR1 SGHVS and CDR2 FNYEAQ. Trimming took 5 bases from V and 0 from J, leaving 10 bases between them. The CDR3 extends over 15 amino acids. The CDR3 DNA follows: TGTGCCAGCAGCCCCCGCGGGGCAACTAATGAAAAACTGTTTTTT. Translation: CASSPRGATNEKLFF.

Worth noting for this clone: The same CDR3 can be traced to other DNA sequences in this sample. The CDR3 nucleotides are TGTGCCAGCAGCGGAGGACAGGGATCCTACGAGCAGTACTTC. Protein sequence: CASSGGQGSYEQYF. The rearrangement links TRBV9 to TRBJ2-7; 8 bases fit TRBD1. The V segment lost 3 bases and the J segment 1 base; nucleotides outside the gene matches: 3. Germline V lookup: CDR1 SGDLS, CDR2 YYNGEE. This CDR3 spans 14 amino acids.

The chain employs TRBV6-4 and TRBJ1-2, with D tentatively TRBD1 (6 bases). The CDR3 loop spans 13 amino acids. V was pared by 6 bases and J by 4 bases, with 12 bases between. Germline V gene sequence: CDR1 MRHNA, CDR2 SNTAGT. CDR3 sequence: CASSPQGFYGYTF. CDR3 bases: TGTGCCAGCAGCCCGCAGGGGTTCTATGGCTACACCTTC.

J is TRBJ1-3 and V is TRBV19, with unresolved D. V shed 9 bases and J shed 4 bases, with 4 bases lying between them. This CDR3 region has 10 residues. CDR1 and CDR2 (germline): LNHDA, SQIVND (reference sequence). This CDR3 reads CASRGNTIYF. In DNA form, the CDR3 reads TGTGCCAGCCGGGGAAACACCATATATTTT.

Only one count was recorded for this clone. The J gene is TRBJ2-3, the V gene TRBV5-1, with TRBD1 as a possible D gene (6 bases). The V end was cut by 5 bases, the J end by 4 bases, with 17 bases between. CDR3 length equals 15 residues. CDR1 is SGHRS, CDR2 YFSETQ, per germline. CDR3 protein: CASRPEQGGSDTQYF. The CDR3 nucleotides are TGCGCCAGCAGACCCGAACAGGGTGGATCAGATACGCAGTATTTT.

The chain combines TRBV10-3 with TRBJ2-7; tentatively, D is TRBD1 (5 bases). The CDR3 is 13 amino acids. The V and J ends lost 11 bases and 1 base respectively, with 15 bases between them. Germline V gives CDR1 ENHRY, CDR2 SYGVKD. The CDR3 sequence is CAAWQGPSYEQYF. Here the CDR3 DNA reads TGTGCCGCCTGGCAGGGCCCTTCCTACGAGCAGTACTTC.

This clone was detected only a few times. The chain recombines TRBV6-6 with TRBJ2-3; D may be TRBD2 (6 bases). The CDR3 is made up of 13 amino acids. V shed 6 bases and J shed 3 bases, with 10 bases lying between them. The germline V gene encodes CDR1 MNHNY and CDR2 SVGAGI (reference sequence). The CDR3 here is CASRGGETDTQYF. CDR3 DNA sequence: TGTGCCAGCAGGGGCGGGGAAACAGATACGCAGTATTTT.

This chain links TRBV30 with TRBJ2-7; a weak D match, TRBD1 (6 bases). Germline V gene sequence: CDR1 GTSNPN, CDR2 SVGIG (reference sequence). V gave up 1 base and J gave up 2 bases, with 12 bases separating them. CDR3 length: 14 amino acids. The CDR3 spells CAWSENRVPYEQYF. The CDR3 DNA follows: TGTGCCTGGAGTGAAAACAGGGTCCCCTACGAGCAGTACTTC.

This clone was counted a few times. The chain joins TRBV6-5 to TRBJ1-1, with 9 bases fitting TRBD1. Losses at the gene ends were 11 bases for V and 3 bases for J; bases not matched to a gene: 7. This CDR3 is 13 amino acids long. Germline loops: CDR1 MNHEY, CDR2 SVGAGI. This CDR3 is CAARGQGYTEAFF. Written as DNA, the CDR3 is TGTGCCGCCAGAGGACAGGGGTACACTGAAGCTTTCTTT.

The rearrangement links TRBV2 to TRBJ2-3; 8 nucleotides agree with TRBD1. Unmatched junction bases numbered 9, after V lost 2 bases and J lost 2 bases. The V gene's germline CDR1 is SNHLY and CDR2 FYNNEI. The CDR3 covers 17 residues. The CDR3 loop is CASSEQGARLATDTQYF. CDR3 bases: TGTGCCAGCAGTGAACAGGGGGCTAGGCTTGCCACAGATACGCAGTATTTT.